The TCR beta chain described here comes from a study of blood T cell repertoires in COVID-19. Study-wide background: The United States, Italy and Spain were the sources of the acute and convalescent COVID-19 samples. From T cells, B-cell-depleted T cells, or PBMCs came the material, which was cDNA or gDNA.

Study processing details: It was from reference gene primer amplification that nucleated cell counts were estimated. Data came from immunoSEQ multiplex PCR; TCRdb stores just in-frame clones and leaves some out. The V and J calls and the clone size are those of that table, but D and trimming were determined from the DNA. The sample lists under 250,000 clones, 65% to 85% seen once, with around 13% in the top ten. Trimming took 2 bases from V and 2 from J, leaving 8 bases between them. Germline CDR1 KGHSH, CDR2 LQKENI. The CDR3 extends over 14 amino acids. Sequenced: peripheral blood. This sequence joins TRBV18 and TRBJ2-3, with no clear D. This clonotype was sampled from a human donor in a cohort sampled during active COVID-19. The CDR3 nucleotides are TGTGCCAGCTCACCATCCCAGATCACAGATACGCAGTATTTT. As protein: CASSPSQITDTQYF. The full variable domain, its missing parts supplied by reference TRBV18 and TRBJ2-3, is NAGVMQNPRHLVRRRGQEARLRCSPMKGHSHVYWYRQLPEEGLKFMVYLQKENIIDESGMPKERFSAEFPKEGPSILRIQQVVRGDSAAYFCASSPSQITDTQYFGPGTRLTVL.